Presented here are 13 T cell receptor beta chains from one specimen sequenced in a study of T cell responses to AZD1222 COVID-19 vaccine. Assay used: immunoSEQ multiplex PCR; TCRdb lists only in-frame clones, some missing. Here the sample spans 150,000 or so clones, around 90% being singletons. This specimen was peripheral blood, taken on day 0 of AZD1222 vaccination. The receptors shown here come from an adult in good health.

This chain links TRBV11-3 with TRBJ2-5; the match to TRBD1 covers 9 bases. Germline assignment: CDR1 SGHNT and CDR2 YENEEA. Germline trimming cut 5 bases from V and 4 bases from J; bases unmatched to any gene: 5. The CDR3 runs 14 residues. The CDR3 region has the DNA TGTGCCAGCAGCGTCACAGGGGGCAGAGAGACCCAGTACTTC. The encoded protein is CASSVTGGRETQYF.

This clone showed up just a few times. The chain links TRBV7-8 to TRBJ1-6; 7 nucleotides match TRBD1. The CDR3 totals 14 residues. With V trimmed by 3 bases and J by 10 bases, 6 bases remained unmatched. Germline loops: CDR1 SGHVS, CDR2 FQNEAQ. CDR3 in amino acids: CASSFDRAGSPLHF. The CDR3 coding sequence is TGTGCCAGCAGCTTCGACAGGGCCGGATCACCCCTCCACTTT.

The chain carries TRBV27 and TRBJ1-2, with TRBD1 matching over 7 bases. V was clipped by 6 bases and J by 4 bases; unmatched bases: 11. The CDR3 runs 15 residues. Per germline, CDR1 MNHEY and CDR2 SMNVEV (reference sequence). The CDR3 reads CASSRQGTLLYGYTF. The DNA of the CDR3 is TGTGCCAGCAGCCGACAGGGCACCCTCCTCTATGGCTACACCTTC.

This chain connects TRBV28 to TRBJ1-1; D is uncertain. CDR1 is MDHEN and CDR2 is SYDVKM in the germline V gene. V lost 4 bases and J 1 base, leaving 10 bases between the germline ends. The CDR3 is made up of 14 amino acids. The CDR3 sequence: CASSSRWGNTEAFF. In DNA form, the CDR3 reads TGTGCCAGCAGTTCCCGGTGGGGGAACACTGAAGCTTTCTTT.

V is TRBV7-2 and J is TRBJ2-7, with unresolved D. V was shortened by 2 bases and J by 0 bases, with 8 bases between the two germline ends. CDR3 length equals 14 residues. The V gene's germline CDR1 is SGHTA and CDR2 FQGNSA. CDR3 sequence reads: CASSLQRLSYEQYF. The CDR3, as DNA: TGTGCCAGCAGCTTACAACGCCTCTCCTACGAGCAGTACTTC.

This rearrangement joins TRBV19 to TRBJ2-2; D remains unclear. Per the germline V gene, CDR1 is LNHDA and CDR2 is SQIVND (reference sequence). The CDR3 covers 14 residues. The ends were cut back, 2 bases at V and 1 base at J, with 5 bases in the middle. CDR3 sequence reads: CASSIRQNTGELFF. For the CDR3, the DNA is TGTGCCAGTAGTATAAGACAGAACACCGGGGAGCTGTTTTTT.

The gene calls are TRBV7-9 and TRBJ1-1; the D gene is possibly TRBD1 (5 bases). From germline, CDR1 is SEHNR and CDR2 FQNEAQ (reference sequence). The V end lost 1 base, the J end lost 10 bases, and 16 bases lay between the germline ends. The CDR3 has 14 amino acids. The CDR3 DNA reads TGTGCCAGCAGCTTAGAAGCCCTTTGGCAGGGAGCTTTCTTT. Encoded protein: CASSLEALWQGAFF.

V gene TRBV27 combines with J gene TRBJ2-1; 13 bases are shared with TRBD2. Germline V gives CDR1 MNHEY, CDR2 SMNVEV (reference sequence). Losses at the gene ends were 5 bases for V and 9 bases for J; bases not matched to a gene: 13. This CDR3 comprises 17 residues. CDR3 coding DNA: TGTGCCAGCAGTCCCCGCCCCGGGACTAGCGGGATCAGTGAGCAGTTCTTC. Translated, it gives CASSPRPGTSGISEQFF.

The chain uses TRBV4-3 and TRBJ1-4, with a tentative D call TRBD1 (5 bases). In germline, CDR1 is LGHNA, CDR2 YSLEER. The CDR3 spans 17 residues. Trimming pared 4 bases from V and 7 bases from J, leaving 22 bases between. The CDR3 loop reads CASSRTRGAFGSEKLFF. The CDR3 DNA reads as TGCGCCAGCAGCCGGACAAGAGGCGCCTTCGGGAGTGAAAAACTGTTTTTT.

The chain uses TRBV27 and TRBJ2-2; perhaps TRBD1 as D (6 bases). V gave up 3 bases and J gave up 6 bases, with 11 bases separating them. Germline values: CDR1 MNHEY, CDR2 SMNVEV (reference sequence). The CDR3 has 14 amino acids. CDR3 residues: CASSFTGWAGELFF. CDR3 nucleotides: TGTGCCAGCAGTTTTACAGGGTGGGCCGGGGAGCTGTTTTTT.

V usage is TRBV5-8 and J usage is TRBJ2-7, with TRBD2 as a possible D gene (7 bases). V was pared by 6 bases and J by 7 bases, with 17 bases between. The CDR3 loop spans 13 amino acids. Germline values: CDR1 SGHTS, CDR2 YDEGEE. The CDR3 sequence: CASTFWGRGEQYF. For the CDR3, the DNA is TGTGCCAGCACCTTTTGGGGGAGGGGGGAGCAGTACTTC. Full variable domain (outside the CDR3, taken from reference TRBV5-8 and TRBJ2-7): EAGVTQSPTHLIKTRGQQATLRCSPISGHTSVYWYQQALGLGLQFLLWYDEGEERNRGNFPPRFSGRQFPNYSSELNVNALELEDSALYLCASTFWGRGEQYFGPGTRLTVT.

The V gene is TRBV7-2, the J gene TRBJ1-2; D not resolved. V was pared by 5 bases and J by 7 bases, with 14 bases between. Germline V gene data show CDR1 as SGHTA and CDR2 as FQGNSA. This CDR3 is built from 13 residues. The CDR3 bases are TGTGCCAGCAGCAAGCGGAAGGGTGGTGGCTACACCTTC. Protein sequence: CASSKRKGGGYTF.

The gene calls are TRBV28 and TRBJ1-4; possible D gene TRBD1, 5 bases. CDR1 MDHEN and CDR2 SYDVKM come from the germline V gene. V lost 4 bases and J lost 5, with 17 bases in between. The CDR3 sequence is 16 residues long. This chain's CDR3 is CASSSPPGAPNEKLFF. The DNA of the CDR3 is TGTGCCAGCAGTTCCCCTCCTGGGGCCCCAAATGAAAAACTGTTTTTT. Full variable domain (rest looked up from reference TRBV28 and TRBJ1-4): DVKVTQSSRYLVKRTGEKVFLECVQDMDHENMFWYRQDPGLGLRLIYFSYDVKMKEKGDIPEGYSVSREKKERFSLILESASTNQTSMYLCASSSPPGAPNEKLFFGSGTQLSVL.